This is a list of T cell receptor beta chains from one sample in a study of beta chain features in type 1 diabetes. Sequencing was performed with immunoSEQ multiplex PCR; in TCRdb, only in-frame clones are kept and a portion is missing. The data contain about 160,000 clones, around a tenth of them singletons. Sequences were obtained from central memory CD4+ T cells from blood. These receptors were obtained from a man between 25 and 39 years old with type 1 diabetes. Each CDR3 is given without its conserved first and last residue. The D gene is left open where the match is weak.

J: TRBJ2-1
D: NA
V: TRBV30
CDR3: AWSQGLYNEQF

J: TRBJ2-3
D: TRBD1
V: TRBV2
CDR3: AAQDAGGTGGRSSSPTDTQY

J: TRBJ1-2
D: NA
V: TRBV19
CDR3: ASSIDRVDYGYT

J: TRBJ1-5
D: TRBD1
V: TRBV18
CDR3: ASSNDRVQPQH

J: TRBJ2-5
D: NA
V: TRBV15
CDR3: ATSRVGGETQY

J: TRBJ2-7
D: TRBD1
V: TRBV28
CDR3: ASSRTRSGTGGYEQY

J: TRBJ1-2
D: NA
V: TRBV28
CDR3: ASSIANYGYT

J: TRBJ2-5
D: TRBD1
V: TRBV5-1
CDR3: ASYLLPGQERPQY

J: TRBJ2-7
D: NA
V: TRBV5-4
CDR3: ASSHPGLRRRSYEQY

J: TRBJ2-7
D: TRBD1
V: TRBV29-1
CDR3: SVGTGGSYEQY

J: TRBJ1-1
D: NA
V: TRBV18
CDR3: ASSQQGMNTEAF

J: TRBJ2-3
D: NA
V: TRBV27
CDR3: ASSPWTGRAGDTQY

J: TRBJ2-7
D: NA
V: TRBV5-6
CDR3: ASSLFLEAGAYEQY

J: TRBJ2-1
D: NA
V: TRBV6-6
CDR3: ASRTWTEQF

J: TRBJ2-7
D: TRBD2
V: TRBV5-5
CDR3: ASTIAVAGGSSYEQY

J: TRBJ1-2
D: NA
V: TRBV11-2
CDR3: ASSLSNYGYT

J: TRBJ1-4
D: NA
V: TRBV28
CDR3: ASSPTGGRAKKLF

J: TRBJ2-5
D: TRBD1
V: TRBV18
CDR3: ASSLFGTGQETQY

J: TRBJ2-4
D: NA
V: TRBV28
CDR3: ASGLRRVAKNIQY

J: TRBJ2-2
D: TRBD2
V: TRBV30
CDR3: AGTGTSGLGELF

J: TRBJ2-2
D: NA
V: TRBV18
CDR3: ASSPLEVGELF

J: TRBJ2-7
D: NA
V: TRBV30
CDR3: AWSRPQGYEQY

J: TRBJ1-5
D: NA
V: TRBV5-4
CDR3: ASSLGGGQGNQPQH

J: TRBJ2-1
D: NA
V: TRBV25-1
CDR3: ASTKGKGSPF

J: TRBJ2-1
D: NA
V: TRBV5-1
CDR3: ASSQQDSTYNEQF

J: TRBJ2-7
D: TRBD1
V: TRBV2
CDR3: ASDRGGEQY

J: TRBJ2-4
D: NA
V: TRBV27
CDR3: ASSLVRGFRNIQY

J: TRBJ2-7
D: NA
V: TRBV30
CDR3: AWIPATSYEQY

J: TRBJ1-5
D: NA
V: TRBV28
CDR3: ASRESNQPQH

J: TRBJ2-7
D: NA
V: TRBV28
CDR3: ASTTAAPYEQY

J: TRBJ2-3
D: NA
V: TRBV5-4
CDR3: ASSHITGLPTDTQY

J: TRBJ1-1
D: NA
V: TRBV18
CDR3: ASSRSRDKVYTEAF

J: TRBJ2-5
D: NA
V: TRBV29-1
CDR3: SVSGGSQETQY

J: TRBJ2-5
D: TRBD2
V: TRBV9
CDR3: ASSHLAGETQY

J: TRBJ1-5
D: NA
V: TRBV7-9
CDR3: ASSLSGNQPQH

J: TRBJ1-1
D: TRBD1
V: TRBV28
CDR3: ASSRGQGTEAF